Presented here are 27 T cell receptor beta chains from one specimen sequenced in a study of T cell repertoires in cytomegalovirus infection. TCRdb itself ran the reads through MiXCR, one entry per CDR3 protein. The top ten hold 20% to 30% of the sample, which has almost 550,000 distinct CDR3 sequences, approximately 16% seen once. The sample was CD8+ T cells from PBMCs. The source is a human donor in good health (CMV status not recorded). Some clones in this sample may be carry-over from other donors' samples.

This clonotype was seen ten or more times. The CDR3 bases are TGTGCCAGCAGCTTAGCGCGAAGCGAGAAGGCAGATACGCAGTATTTT. It is translated as CASSLARSEKADTQYF. The rearrangement joins TRBV7-6 to TRBJ2-3; D not resolved. The V gene lost 0 bases and the J gene lost 4 bases, with 14 bases spanning the gap. The CDR3 loop spans 16 amino acids. Germline V gene data show CDR1 as SGHVS and CDR2 as FNYEAQ.

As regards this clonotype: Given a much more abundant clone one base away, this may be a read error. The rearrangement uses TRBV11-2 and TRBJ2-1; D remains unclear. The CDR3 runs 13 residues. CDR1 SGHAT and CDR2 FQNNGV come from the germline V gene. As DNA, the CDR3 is TGTGCCAGCAGCCTTGAGCCCTACAATGAGCAGTTATTC. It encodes CASSLEPYNEQLF. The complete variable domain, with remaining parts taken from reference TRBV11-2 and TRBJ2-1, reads EAGVAQSPRYKIIEKRQSVAFWCNPISGHATLYWYQQILGQGPKLLIQFQNNGVVDDSQLPKDRFSAERLKGVDSTLKIQPAKLEDSAVYLCASSLEPYNEQLFGPGTRLTVL.

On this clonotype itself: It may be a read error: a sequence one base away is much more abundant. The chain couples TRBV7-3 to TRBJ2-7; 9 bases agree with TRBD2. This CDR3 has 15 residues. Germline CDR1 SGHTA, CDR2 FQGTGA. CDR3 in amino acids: CASSLGAGGSYEPYF. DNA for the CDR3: TGTGCCAGCAGCTTAGGAGCGGGGGGCTCGTACGAGCCGTACTTC.

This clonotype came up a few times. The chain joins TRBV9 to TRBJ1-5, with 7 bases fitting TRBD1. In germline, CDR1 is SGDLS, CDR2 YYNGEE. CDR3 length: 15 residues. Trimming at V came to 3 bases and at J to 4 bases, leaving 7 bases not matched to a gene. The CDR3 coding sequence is TGTGCCAGCAGCGCCTCGGGACAGCAAAATCAGCCCCAGCATTTT. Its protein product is CASSASGQQNQPQHF.

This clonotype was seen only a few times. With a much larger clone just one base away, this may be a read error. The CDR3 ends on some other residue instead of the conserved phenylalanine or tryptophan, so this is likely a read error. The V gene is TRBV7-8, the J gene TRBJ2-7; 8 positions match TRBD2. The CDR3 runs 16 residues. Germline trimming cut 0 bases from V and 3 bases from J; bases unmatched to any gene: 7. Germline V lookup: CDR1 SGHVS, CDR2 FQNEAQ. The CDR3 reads CASSLAIAGLNYEQYL. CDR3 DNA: TGTGCCAGCAGCTTAGCGATAGCGGGACTCAACTACGAGCAGTACTTA.

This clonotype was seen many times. The CDR3, as DNA: TGTGCCACCAGAGGACTAGCGGGGGTCTCCTACGAGCAGTACTTC. It codes for CATRGLAGVSYEQYF. This rearrangement joins TRBV24-1 to TRBJ2-7, with 13 positions matching TRBD2. The trim removed 7 bases at V and 0 bases at J, leaving 2 bases unmatched. The germline V gene encodes CDR1 KGHDR and CDR2 SFDVKD. The CDR3 is 15 residues long.

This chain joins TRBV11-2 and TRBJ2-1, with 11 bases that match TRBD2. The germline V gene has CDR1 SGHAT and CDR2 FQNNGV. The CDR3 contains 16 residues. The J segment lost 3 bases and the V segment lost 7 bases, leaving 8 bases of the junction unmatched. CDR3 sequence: CASTPLAGVNYNEQFF. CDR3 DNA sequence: TGTGCCAGCACCCCACTAGCGGGGGTCAACTACAATGAGCAGTTCTTC.

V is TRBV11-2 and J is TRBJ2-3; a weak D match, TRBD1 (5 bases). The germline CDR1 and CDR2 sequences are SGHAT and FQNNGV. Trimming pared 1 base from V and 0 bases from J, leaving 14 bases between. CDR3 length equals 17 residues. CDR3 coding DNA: TGTGCCAGCAGCTTAGGTCAGGGTACTCCTAGCACAGATACGCAGTATTTT. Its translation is CASSLGQGTPSTDTQYF.

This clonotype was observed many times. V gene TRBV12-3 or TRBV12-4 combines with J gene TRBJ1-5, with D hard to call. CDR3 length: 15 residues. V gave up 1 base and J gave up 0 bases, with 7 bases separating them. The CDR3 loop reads CASSLESYSNQPQHF. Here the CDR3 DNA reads TGTGCCAGCAGTTTAGAAAGCTATAGCAATCAGCCCCAGCATTTT.

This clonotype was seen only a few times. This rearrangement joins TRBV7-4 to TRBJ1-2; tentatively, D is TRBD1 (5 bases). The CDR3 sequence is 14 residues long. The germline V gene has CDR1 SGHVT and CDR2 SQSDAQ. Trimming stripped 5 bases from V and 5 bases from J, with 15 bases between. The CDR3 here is CASSQSGTDYGYTF. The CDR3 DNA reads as TGTGCCAGCAGCCAGTCAGGGACGGATTATGGCTACACCTTC.

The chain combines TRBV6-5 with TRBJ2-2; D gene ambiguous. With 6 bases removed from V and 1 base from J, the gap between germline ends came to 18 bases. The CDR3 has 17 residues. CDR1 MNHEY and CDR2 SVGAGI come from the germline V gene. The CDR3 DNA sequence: TGTGCCAGCAGCGTCATGGGGTCGAGATTGAACACCGGGGAGCTGTTTTTT. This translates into CASSVMGSRLNTGELFF.

The CDR3: CASSIGRYAKGEQYF. For the CDR3, the DNA is TGTGCCAGTAGTATAGGACGCTATGCCAAGGGCGAGCAGTACTTC. V gene TRBV19 combines with J gene TRBJ2-7; D ambiguous. This CDR3 spans 15 amino acids. In germline, CDR1 is LNHDA, CDR2 SQIVND (reference sequence). The V and J ends lost 1 base and 6 bases respectively, with 16 bases between them.

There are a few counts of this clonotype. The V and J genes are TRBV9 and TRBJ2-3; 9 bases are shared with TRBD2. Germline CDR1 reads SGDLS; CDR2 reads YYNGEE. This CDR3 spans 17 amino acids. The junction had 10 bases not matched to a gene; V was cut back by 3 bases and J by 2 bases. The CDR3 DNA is TGTGCCAGCAGCGCTGGAGGCGGGGGGGCGATCACAGATACGCAGTATTTT. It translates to CASSAGGGGAITDTQYF.

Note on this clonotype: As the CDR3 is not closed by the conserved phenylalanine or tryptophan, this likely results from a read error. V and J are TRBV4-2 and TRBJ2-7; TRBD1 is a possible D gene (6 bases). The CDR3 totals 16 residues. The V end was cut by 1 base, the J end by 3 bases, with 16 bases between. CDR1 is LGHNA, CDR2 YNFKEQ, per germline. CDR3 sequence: CASSQVSGQINYEQYL. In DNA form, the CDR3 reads TGTGCCAGCAGCCAAGTTTCTGGACAGATAAACTACGAGCAGTACTTA.

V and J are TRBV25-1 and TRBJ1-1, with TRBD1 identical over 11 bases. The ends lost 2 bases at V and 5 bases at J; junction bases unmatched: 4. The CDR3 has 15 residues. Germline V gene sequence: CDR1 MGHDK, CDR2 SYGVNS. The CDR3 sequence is CASSERTGGGTEAFF. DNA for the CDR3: TGTGCCAGCAGTGAAAGGACAGGGGGCGGAACTGAAGCTTTCTTT.

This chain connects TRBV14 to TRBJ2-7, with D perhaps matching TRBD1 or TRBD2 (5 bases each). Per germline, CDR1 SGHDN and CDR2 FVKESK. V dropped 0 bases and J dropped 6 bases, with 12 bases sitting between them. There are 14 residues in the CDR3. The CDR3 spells CASSQDRGGGEQYF. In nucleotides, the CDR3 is TGTGCCAGCAGCCAAGATAGGGGTGGGGGCGAGCAGTACTTC. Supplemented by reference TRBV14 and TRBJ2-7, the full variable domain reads EAGVTQFPSHSVIEKGQTVTLRCDPISGHDNLYWYRRVMGKEIKFLLHFVKESKQDESGMPNNRFLAERTGGTYSTLKVQPAELEDSGVYFCASSQDRGGGEQYFGPGTRLTVT.

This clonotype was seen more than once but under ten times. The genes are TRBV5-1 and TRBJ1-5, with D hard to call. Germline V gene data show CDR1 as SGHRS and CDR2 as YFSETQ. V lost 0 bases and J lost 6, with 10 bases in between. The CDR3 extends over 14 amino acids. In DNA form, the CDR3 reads TGCGCCAGCAGCTTGGCAGGTTCAGGTCAGCCCCAGCATTTT. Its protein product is CASSLAGSGQPQHF.

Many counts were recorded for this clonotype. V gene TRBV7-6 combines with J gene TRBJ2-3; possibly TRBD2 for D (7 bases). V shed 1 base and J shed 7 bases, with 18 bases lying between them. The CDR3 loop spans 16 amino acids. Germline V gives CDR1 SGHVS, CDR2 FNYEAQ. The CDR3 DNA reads TGTGCCAGCAGCTTAGGCGGGGGCCGGACACAAAATACGCAGTATTTT. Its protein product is CASSLGGGRTQNTQYF.

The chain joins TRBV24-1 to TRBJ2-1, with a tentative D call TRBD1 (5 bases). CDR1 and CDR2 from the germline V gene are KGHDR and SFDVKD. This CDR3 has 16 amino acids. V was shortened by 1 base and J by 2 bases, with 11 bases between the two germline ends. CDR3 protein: CATSDFNRKTYNEQFF. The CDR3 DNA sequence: TGTGCCACCAGTGATTTTAACAGGAAGACCTACAATGAGCAGTTCTTC.

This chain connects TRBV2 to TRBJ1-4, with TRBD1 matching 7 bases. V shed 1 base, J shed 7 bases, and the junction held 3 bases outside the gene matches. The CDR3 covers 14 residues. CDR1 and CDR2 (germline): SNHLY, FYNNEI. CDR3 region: CASSEDRGGEKLFF. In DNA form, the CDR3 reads TGTGCCAGCAGTGAAGACAGGGGTGGTGAAAAACTGTTTTTT.

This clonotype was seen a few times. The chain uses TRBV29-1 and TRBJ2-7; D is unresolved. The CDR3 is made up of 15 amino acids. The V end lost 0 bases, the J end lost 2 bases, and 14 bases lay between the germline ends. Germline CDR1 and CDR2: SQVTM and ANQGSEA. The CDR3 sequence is CSVEDQAISPYEQYF. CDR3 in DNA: TGCAGCGTTGAAGATCAGGCCATATCACCCTACGAGCAGTACTTC.

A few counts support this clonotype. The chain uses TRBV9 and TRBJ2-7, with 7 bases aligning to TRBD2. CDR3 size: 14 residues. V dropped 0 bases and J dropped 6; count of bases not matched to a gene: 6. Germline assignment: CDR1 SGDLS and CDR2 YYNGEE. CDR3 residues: CASSVGTSGSEQYF. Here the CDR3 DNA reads TGTGCCAGCAGCGTAGGGACTAGTGGATCCGAGCAGTACTTC.

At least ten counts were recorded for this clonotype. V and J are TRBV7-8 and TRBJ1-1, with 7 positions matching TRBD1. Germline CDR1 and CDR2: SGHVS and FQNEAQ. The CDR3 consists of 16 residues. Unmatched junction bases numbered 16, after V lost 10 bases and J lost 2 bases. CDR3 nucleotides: TGTGCCACCCTGCGTGGGACAGCTGAAATTAACACTGAAGCTTTCTTT. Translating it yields CATLRGTAEINTEAFF.

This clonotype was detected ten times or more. The CDR3 loop reads CAISEGGVAETQYF. CDR3 DNA sequence: TGTGCCATCAGTGAGGGGGGAGTAGCAGAGACCCAGTACTTC. The chain combines TRBV10-3 with TRBJ2-5, with D perhaps given as TRBD1 or TRBD2 (5 bases each). V lost 2 bases to trimming and J lost 4 bases, with 11 bases between them. The CDR3 has 14 residues. Per germline, CDR1 ENHRY and CDR2 SYGVKD.

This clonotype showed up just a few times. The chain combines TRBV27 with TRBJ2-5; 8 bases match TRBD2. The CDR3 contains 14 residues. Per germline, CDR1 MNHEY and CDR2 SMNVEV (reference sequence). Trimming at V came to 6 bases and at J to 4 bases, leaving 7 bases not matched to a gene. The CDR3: CASSLGGAPETQYF. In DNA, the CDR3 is TGTGCCAGCAGCCTCGGGGGGGCCCCAGAGACCCAGTACTTC.

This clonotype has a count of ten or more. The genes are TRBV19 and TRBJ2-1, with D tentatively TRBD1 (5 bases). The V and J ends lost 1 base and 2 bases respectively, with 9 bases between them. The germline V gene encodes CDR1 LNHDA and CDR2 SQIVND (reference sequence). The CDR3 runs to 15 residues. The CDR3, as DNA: TGTGCCAGTAGTATAGGTAGGGGAACCTACAATGAGCAGTTCTTC. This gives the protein CASSIGRGTYNEQFF. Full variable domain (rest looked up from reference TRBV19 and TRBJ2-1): DGGITQSPKYLFRKEGQNVTLSCEQNLNHDAMYWYRQDPGQGLRLIYYSQIVNDFQKGDIAEGYSVSREKKESFPLTVTSAQKNPTAFYLCASSIGRGTYNEQFFGPGTRLTVL.

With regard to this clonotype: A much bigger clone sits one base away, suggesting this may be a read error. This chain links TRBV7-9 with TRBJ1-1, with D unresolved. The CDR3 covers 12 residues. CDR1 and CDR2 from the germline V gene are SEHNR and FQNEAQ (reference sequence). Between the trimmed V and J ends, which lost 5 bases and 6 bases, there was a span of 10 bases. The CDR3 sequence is CASSAGPAEAFF. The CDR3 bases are TGTGCCAGCAGCGCCGGACCCGCTGAAGCTTTCTTT.